This T cell receptor (beta chain) was retrieved from a study of blood T cell repertoires in COVID-19. Study background: The United States, Italy and Spain were the sources of the acute and convalescent COVID-19 samples. From T cells, B-cell-depleted T cells, or PBMCs came the material, which was cDNA or gDNA.

How the authors handled the data: By means of reference gene primer amplification, nucleated cell counts were estimated. Sequenced by immunoSEQ multiplex PCR; TCRdb stores in-frame clones only, minus some. That table supplies the V and J calls and clone size; D and trimming were determined from the DNA. The sample lists approximately 280,000 clones; nearly 90% were seen once. This study enrolled people aged 18 to 89 from under 25 US geographic areas. The CDR3 is 14 residues long. The V gene lost 2 bases and the J gene lost 0 bases, with 7 bases spanning the gap. Germline V gene lookup returns CDR1 SGHAT and CDR2 FQNNGV.

J is TRBJ1-1 and V is TRBV11-2; D gene ambiguous. What was sequenced was PBMCs or T cells enriched from blood (not recorded which). The sequence came from a woman younger than 35 with acute COVID-19. CDR3 amino acids: CASSLNTLNTEAFF. CDR3 in DNA: TGTGCCAGCAGCTTAAACACCCTGAACACTGAAGCTTTCTTT.